This is a list of T cell receptor beta chains from one sample in a study of cytomegalovirus exposure and HLA in healthy donors. Repertoires were generated with immunoSEQ multiplex PCR, while TCRdb's copy carries only in-frame clones and drops some. This sample has 200,000 or so clones, with 70% to 90% found just once. The sequenced sample was PBMCs. The receptors shown here come from a human donor in good health. CDR3s include the opening cysteine and the closing phenylalanine or tryptophan. Each record gives: J gene, clone size, V gene, D gene, CDR3 protein, CDR3 DNA. A D gene is named only where the DNA matches it firmly. Part of the rows lack a size; the others show once, few, many or a class for expanded clones.

>TRBJ1-1|once|TRBV5-6|TRBD1
CASTWDRVTEAFF
TGTGCCAGCACCTGGGACAGGGTTACTGAAGCTTTCTTT
>TRBJ1-6|few|TRBV5-4|.
CASSPLGGGPNSPLHF
TGTGCCAGCAGCCCCTTGGGGGGGGGTCCCAATTCACCCCTCCACTTT
>TRBJ2-7|.|TRBV7-6|TRBD1
CASSLSGTGSYEQYF
TGTGCCAGCAGCTTATCAGGGACAGGGAGCTACGAGCAGTACTTC
>TRBJ2-2|.|TRBV28|TRBD2
CASSSKLLASGELFF
TGTGCCAGCAGTTCTAAACTACTAGCGAGCGGGGAGCTGTTTTTT
>TRBJ2-7|.|TRBV25-1|TRBD1
CASSDPGGYEQYF
TGTGCCAGCAGTGACCCAGGGGGCTACGAGCAGTACTTC
>TRBJ2-1|.|TRBV4-2|TRBD2
CASSQEAGLGFSGQFF
TGTGCCAGCAGCCAAGAAGCGGGATTGGGGTTTAGTGGGCAGTTCTTC
>TRBJ1-5|.|TRBV6-1|.
CASIKRGNNQPQHF
TGTGCCAGCATCAAACGGGGGAACAATCAGCCCCAGCATTTT
>TRBJ1-1|.|TRBV5-1|TRBD1
CASSYIKKTTGGASDTEAFF
TGCGCCAGCAGCTATATAAAAAAAACTACAGGGGGCGCATCGGACACTGAAGCTTTCTTT
>TRBJ2-2|.|TRBV18|.
CASSPSSTELAGELFF
TGTGCCAGCTCACCATCGTCGACCGAACTAGCCGGGGAGCTGTTTTTT
>TRBJ1-2|.|TRBV28|TRBD1
CASSLEDRVGYGYTF
TGTGCCAGCAGTTTAGAGGACAGGGTGGGCTATGGCTACACCTTC
>TRBJ2-1|once|TRBV9|TRBD2
CASSVGSSGRLEQFF
TGTGCCAGCAGCGTAGGCAGTAGCGGGAGGCTGGAGCAGTTCTTC
>TRBJ1-5|.|TRBV30|.
CAWSGGAGQPQHF
TGTGCCTGGAGCGGGGGGGCTGGGCAGCCCCAGCATTTT
>TRBJ2-4|.|TRBV6-1|.
CASSARGDIQYF
TGTGCCAGCAGTGCCAGGGGGGACATTCAGTACTTC
>TRBJ2-1|.|TRBV10-3|TRBD2
CAISELGLAGSNEQFF
TGTGCCATCAGTGAATTAGGACTAGCGGGTTCCAATGAGCAGTTCTTC
>TRBJ2-5|once|TRBV28|TRBD1
CASSLLGGTEDQETQYF
TGTGCCAGCAGTTTATTAGGTGGGACAGAAGATCAAGAGACCCAGTACTTC
>TRBJ2-1|.|TRBV7-9|.
CASSLAGTRVEQFF
TGTGCCAGCAGCTTAGCGGGGACACGGGTTGAGCAGTTCTTC
>TRBJ2-3|.|TRBV30|.
CAWSPAPGGTDTQYF
TGTGCCTGGAGCCCCGCCCCGGGAGGCACAGATACGCAGTATTTT
>TRBJ2-1|.|TRBV30|.
CAWSRGSSYNEQFF
TGTGCCTGGAGTCGGGGGAGCTCCTACAATGAGCAGTTCTTC
>TRBJ2-3|.|TRBV2|.
CASRGGGPAPDTQYF
TGTGCCAGCAGAGGAGGGGGCCCGGCCCCAGATACGCAGTATTTT
>TRBJ1-1|.|TRBV7-2|.
CASSLKREAFF
TGTGCCAGCAGCTTAAAACGAGAGGCTTTCTTT
>TRBJ2-2|.|TRBV27|TRBD2
CASSLSLIAGVTGELFF
TGTGCCAGCAGTTTATCGCTAATAGCGGGAGTCACCGGGGAGCTGTTTTTT
>TRBJ2-1|.|TRBV10-3|TRBD2
CAIRDTSGRGDEQFF
TGTGCCATCAGGGATACTAGCGGCCGTGGGGATGAGCAGTTCTTC
>TRBJ1-2|once|TRBV30|.
CTMDRRGAVGYYGYTF
TGTACAATGGATCGCAGGGGAGCAGTTGGGTACTATGGCTACACCTTC
>TRBJ2-5|.|TRBV7-2|.
CASSLFAGLQETQYF
TGTGCCAGCAGCTTATTCGCGGGGCTCCAAGAGACCCAGTACTTC
>TRBJ1-2|.|TRBV4-2|TRBD1
CASSQPFRGVKLGSFGDYTF
TGTGCCAGCAGCCAACCTTTCAGGGGGGTAAAACTGGGGTCTTTTGGAGACTACACCTTC
>TRBJ1-4|.|TRBV19|.
CASSEQTATNEKLFF
TGTGCCAGTAGTGAGCAGACTGCAACTAATGAAAAACTGTTTTTT
>TRBJ2-3|.|TRBV11-2|.
CASSFRTAFGRADTQYF
TGTGCCAGCAGCTTCAGGACAGCTTTCGGTCGGGCAGATACGCAGTATTTT
>TRBJ2-2|.|TRBV10-1|TRBD2
CASRDGSGRNGELFF
TGCGCCAGCAGAGACGGTAGCGGGAGGAACGGGGAGCTGTTTTTT
>TRBJ2-1|.|TRBV15|.
CATSRRGWPEQFF
TGTGCCACCAGCAGACGCGGCTGGCCTGAGCAGTTCTTC
>TRBJ2-3|few|TRBV5-8|.
CASSSTGTDTQYF
TGTGCCAGCAGCTCAACCGGGACAGATACGCAGTATTTT
>TRBJ2-7|.|TRBV29-1|TRBD2
CSVEGTSGVYYEQYF
TGCAGCGTTGAGGGGACTAGCGGGGTATACTACGAGCAGTACTTC
>TRBJ1-4|once|TRBV30|TRBD1
CAWGDSFNEKLFF
TGTGCCTGGGGGGACAGCTTTAATGAAAAACTGTTTTTT
>TRBJ2-1|.|TRBV6-4|TRBD2
CASSDSPTLAGGPLDEQFF
TGTGCCAGCAGTGACTCGCCAACGTTAGCGGGAGGGCCTTTGGATGAGCAGTTCTTC
>TRBJ2-3|.|TRBV18|.
CASSPPKGGGTDTQYF
TGTGCCAGCTCACCACCGAAGGGAGGCGGCACAGATACGCAGTATTTT
>TRBJ2-7|.|TRBV6-6|.
CASSYTPGGSYEQYF
TGTGCCAGCAGTTACACCCCTGGCGGCTCCTACGAGCAGTACTTC
>TRBJ2-7|.|TRBV5-1|TRBD2
CASSLFASGNSYEQYF
TGCGCCAGCAGCTTGTTCGCTAGCGGGAACTCCTACGAGCAGTACTTC
>TRBJ2-7|.|TRBV5-6|TRBD1
CASRSVRTGLHEQYF
TGTGCCAGCAGGTCCGTACGGACAGGGTTACACGAGCAGTACTTC
>TRBJ1-4|few|TRBV30|.
CAWSLGEGEKLFF
TGTGCCTGGAGTCTGGGAGAAGGAGAAAAACTGTTTTTT
>TRBJ2-7|.|TRBV19|.
CASRDRTYEQYF
TGTGCCAGTAGAGACAGGACCTACGAGCAGTACTTC
>TRBJ2-7|.|TRBV27|.
CASSTGTIYEQYF
TGTGCCAGTTCGACTGGGACAATCTACGAGCAGTACTTC
>TRBJ2-1|.|TRBV7-2|.
CASSLRVLGLYTNNEQFF
TGTGCCAGCAGCCTAAGGGTCCTAGGACTCTACACAAACAATGAGCAGTTCTTC
>TRBJ2-1|.|TRBV6-5|.
CASSLQAKDEQFF
TGTGCCAGCAGCCTACAGGCAAAGGATGAGCAGTTCTTC
>TRBJ2-5|.|TRBV7-3|TRBD1
CASSSGQGYQETQYF
TGTGCCAGCAGCTCCGGACAGGGATATCAAGAGACCCAGTACTTC
>TRBJ2-7|.|TRBV19|.
CASSISLKSYEQYF
TGTGCCAGTAGTATTTCACTCAAATCCTACGAGCAGTACTTC